Below are 24 T cell receptor beta chains sequenced from a single sample in a study of blood T cell repertoires in COVID-19. Sequencing used immunoSEQ multiplex PCR; TCRdb keeps in-frame clones, though not all of them. The repertoire holds approximately 81,000 clones, about 89% seen once, with approximately 12% in the top ten. Specimen: peripheral blood. Receptors were obtained from a man between 70 and 80 years old with active or convalescent COVID-19.

J is TRBJ1-3 and V is TRBV4-1; TRBD1 agrees at 8 bases. The germline CDR1 and CDR2 sequences are MGHRA and YSYEKL. The CDR3 consists of 16 residues. The junction had 8 bases not matched to a gene; V was cut back by 2 bases and J by 5 bases. In DNA, the CDR3 is TGCGCCAGCAGCCAAACCCCGGACAGGGCTAGAAACACCATATATTTT. Its translation is CASSQTPDRARNTIYF.

This clone was seen just once. The genes are TRBV5-1 and TRBJ1-1, with D possibly TRBD1 on 6 matching bases. CDR1 and CDR2 from the germline V gene are SGHRS and YFSETQ. The CDR3 has 15 amino acids. The ends were cut back, 5 bases at V and 5 bases at J, with 19 bases in the middle. The CDR3 DNA is TGCGCCAGCAGTGACCCCAGGGGAGTAGGGACTGAAGCTTTCTTT. This sequence encodes CASSDPRGVGTEAFF. Based on the CDR3 plus reference TRBV5-1 and TRBJ1-1, the full variable domain is KAGVTQTPRYLIKTRGQQVTLSCSPISGHRSVSWYQQTPGQGLQFLFEYFSETQRNKGNFPGRFSGRQFSNSRSEMNVSTLELGDSALYLCASSDPRGVGTEAFFGQGTRLTVV.

The chain carries TRBV5-4 and TRBJ1-6, with a weak D call TRBD1 (5 bases). The V gene lost 4 bases and the J gene lost 0 bases, with 14 bases spanning the gap. The V gene's germline CDR1 is SGHNT and CDR2 YYREEE (reference sequence). The CDR3 has 17 residues. CDR3 in amino acids: CASSQGAGSSYNSPLHF. The CDR3 coding sequence is TGTGCCAGCAGCCAGGGTGCGGGGAGCTCCTATAATTCACCCCTCCACTTT.

V gene TRBV5-6 combines with J gene TRBJ2-7; D might be TRBD2 (5 bases). This CDR3 region has 13 residues. Germline V gives CDR1 SGHDT, CDR2 YYEEEE. V lost 4 bases and J 3 bases, leaving 11 bases between the germline ends. The CDR3 region is CASSKDGLYEQYF. The CDR3 DNA is TGTGCCAGCAGCAAGGACGGACTCTACGAGCAGTACTTC.

The chain couples TRBV6-5 to TRBJ2-1; a possible D gene is TRBD2 (6 bases). The germline gives CDR1 MNHEY, CDR2 SVGAGI. V lost 3 bases and J 4 bases, leaving 16 bases between the germline ends. The CDR3 has 16 residues. Here the CDR3 reads CASSYNLLGGYNEQFF. The CDR3 DNA sequence: TGTGCCAGCAGTTATAACCTGCTGGGGGGTTACAATGAGCAGTTCTTC.

V gene TRBV11-2 combines with J gene TRBJ1-3, with a tentative D call TRBD1 (5 bases). The CDR3 is 15 residues long. Germline values: CDR1 SGHAT, CDR2 FQNNGV. V gave up 4 bases and J gave up 0 bases, with 10 bases separating them. CDR3 protein: CASSWDFSSGNTIYF. DNA of the CDR3: TGTGCCAGCAGCTGGGACTTCAGCTCTGGAAACACCATATATTTT.

The chain uses TRBV5-4 and TRBJ2-1; 8 bases fit TRBD1. CDR1 is SGHNT and CDR2 is YYREEE in the germline V gene (reference sequence). The trim removed 4 bases at V and 7 bases at J, leaving 13 bases unmatched. This CDR3 spans 16 amino acids. The CDR3 loop reads CASSLGQDFSRNEQFF. The CDR3 DNA reads as TGTGCCAGCAGCCTGGGACAGGATTTCTCTCGGAATGAGCAGTTCTTC.

This clone was observed a single time. The CDR3 DNA is TGTGCCAGCACCATGACAGGGTCGAATGAGCAGTTCTTC. It translates to CASTMTGSNEQFF. The rearrangement uses TRBV5-5 and TRBJ2-1; TRBD1 matches at 7 bases. V lost 6 bases and J lost 7; bases outside the gene matches: 7. The CDR3 contains 13 residues. The germline gives CDR1 SGHKS, CDR2 YYEKEE (reference sequence). The full variable domain, completed using reference TRBV5-5 and TRBJ2-1, is DAGVTQSPTHLIKTRGQQVTLRCSPISGHKSVSWYQQVLGQGPQFIFQYYEKEERGRGNFPDRFSARQFPNYSSELNVNALLLGDSALYLCASTMTGSNEQFFGPGTRLTVL.

The chain combines TRBV30 with TRBJ2-5, with D possibly TRBD2 on 6 matching bases. Germline-derived CDR1 and CDR2 are GTSNPN and SVGIG (reference sequence). CDR3 length: 15 residues. Deletions cut 3 bases from V and 5 bases from J, with 19 bases between. The CDR3 reads CAWSSRGGTAETQYF. The CDR3 region has the DNA TGTGCCTGGAGCTCCCGGGGCGGGACGGCGGAGACCCAGTACTTC.

The chain employs TRBV7-8 and TRBJ2-3; TRBD1 agrees at 9 bases. Germline V gene lookup returns CDR1 SGHVS and CDR2 FQNEAQ. The CDR3 loop spans 14 amino acids. V lost 5 bases, J lost 4 bases, and 4 bases stayed unmatched. The CDR3 is CASSLRTGADTQYF. The CDR3 coding sequence is TGTGCCAGCAGCCTTAGGACAGGGGCAGATACGCAGTATTTT.

The count of this clone is one. The chain couples TRBV28 to TRBJ2-3; 9 positions match TRBD2. The CDR3 extends over 16 amino acids. The germline CDR1 and CDR2 sequences are MDHEN and SYDVKM. V shed 5 bases and J 0 bases; nucleotides not matched to a gene: 6. The DNA for the CDR3 is TGTGCCAGCAGTCCCTATAGCGGGGGAAGCACAGATACGCAGTATTTT. Translating it yields CASSPYSGGSTDTQYF.

The V call is TRBV4-2, the J call TRBJ1-5; TRBD1 matches at 9 bases. The CDR3 totals 15 residues. The junction had 3 bases not matched to a gene; V was cut back by 2 bases and J by 4 bases. Germline lookup yields CDR1 LGHNA and CDR2 YNFKEQ. The CDR3: CASSQSDRGNQPQHF. In nucleotides, the CDR3 is TGTGCCAGCAGCCAATCTGACAGGGGGAATCAGCCCCAGCATTTT.

The rearrangement joins TRBV28 to TRBJ1-1, with D perhaps TRBD1 (6 bases). CDR3 size: 14 residues. Germline CDR1 MDHEN, CDR2 SYDVKM. V lost 6 bases and J 4 bases, leaving 15 bases between the germline ends. CDR3 coding DNA: TGTGCCAGCAGGCTAACAGGGCAGAGCACTGAAGCTTTCTTT. It specifies CASRLTGQSTEAFF.

The J gene is TRBJ1-3, the V gene TRBV2, with unresolved D. Germline CDR1 and CDR2: SNHLY and FYNNEI. CDR3 length: 12 residues. V shed 3 bases and J shed 4 bases, with 4 bases lying between them. This CDR3 is CASSDEGNTIYF. The CDR3 DNA is TGTGCCAGCAGTGACGAGGGAAACACCATATATTTT.

This clone was counted between two and nine times. This sequence joins TRBV5-4 and TRBJ2-4, with 8 bases matching TRBD1. Germline loops: CDR1 SGHNT, CDR2 YYREEE (reference sequence). V was pared by 4 bases and J by 7 bases, with 10 bases of the junction left unmatched. The CDR3 is made up of 15 amino acids. This CDR3 reads CASSPMDRVGNIQYF. The CDR3 nucleotides are TGTGCCAGCAGCCCGATGGACAGGGTGGGGAACATTCAGTACTTC.

The genes are TRBV5-1 and TRBJ2-7, with 7 positions matching TRBD1. The CDR3 sequence is 17 residues long. In germline, CDR1 is SGHRS, CDR2 YFSETQ. Trimming at V came to 2 bases and at J to 4 bases, leaving 15 bases not matched to a gene. The CDR3 protein is CASSLNTGTAITYEQYF. CDR3 coding DNA: TGCGCCAGCAGCTTAAACACCGGGACAGCTATTACATACGAGCAGTACTTC.

The count of this clone is one. The genes are TRBV6-5 and TRBJ2-7; a possible D gene is TRBD1 (6 bases). The V end was cut by 6 bases, the J end by 2 bases, with 11 bases between. The CDR3 spans 13 residues. CDR1 is MNHEY and CDR2 is SVGAGI in the germline V gene. The DNA of the CDR3 is TGTGCCAGCAGAAAACAGGGACCCTACGAGCAGTACTTC. Its translation: CASRKQGPYEQYF.

The V and J genes are TRBV5-4 and TRBJ1-2; 7 nucleotides agree with TRBD1. After removal of 1 base from V and 2 bases from J, the junction contained 5 bases not matched to a gene. Germline V gene sequence: CDR1 SGHNT, CDR2 YYREEE (reference sequence). The CDR3 loop spans 15 amino acids. As DNA, the CDR3 is TGTGCCAGCAGCTTGACAGGGGAGTGGAACTATGGCTACACCTTC. It translates to CASSLTGEWNYGYTF.

The sample holds a few counts of this clone. The V call is TRBV10-1, the J call TRBJ2-2; 11 bases map to TRBD1. Trimming at V came to 11 bases and at J to 4 bases, leaving 6 bases not matched to a gene. Germline values: CDR1 WNHNN, CDR2 SYGVQD (reference sequence). The CDR3 extends over 14 amino acids. This CDR3 is CAARDRGITGELFF. The DNA for the CDR3 is TGCGCCGCCAGGGACAGGGGGATCACCGGGGAGCTGTTTTTT.

This clone was detected only once. V gene TRBV19 combines with J gene TRBJ1-2; TRBD1 is a possible D gene (5 bases). This CDR3 has 13 residues. Germline CDR1 reads LNHDA; CDR2 reads SQIVND (reference sequence). The ends were cut back, 7 bases at V and 6 bases at J, with 15 bases in the middle. In DNA form, the CDR3 reads TGTGCCAGTACCTTAGGGGAAAGGGATGGCTACACCTTC. It specifies CASTLGERDGYTF.

Worth noting for this clone: An end of the junction does not agree with germline; a read error may underlie this. The CDR3 DNA reads TGCGCCACCAGTCCGGGGGAAGTAGGCAATCAGCCCCAGCATTTT. This gives the protein CATSPGEVGNQPQHF. The chain employs TRBV23-1 and TRBJ1-5; possible D gene TRBD1, 5 bases. TRBV23-1 is identified as an open reading frame with a role that is uncertain. The CDR3 totals 15 residues.

This clone has just one count. V and J are TRBV5-1 and TRBJ1-3, with a possible D match to TRBD1 (5 bases). CDR1 and CDR2 (germline): SGHRS, YFSETQ. V lost 2 bases to trimming and J lost 2 bases, with 17 bases between them. CDR3 length: 17 residues. The CDR3 is CASSLAPTGPAGNTIYF. The CDR3 nucleotides read TGCGCCAGCAGCTTAGCCCCCACAGGACCTGCTGGAAACACCATATATTTT.

V usage is TRBV5-1 and J usage is TRBJ1-2, with TRBD1 matching over 11 bases. Germline loops: CDR1 SGHRS, CDR2 YFSETQ. The CDR3 is 15 residues long. Trimming cost V 4 bases and J 4 bases; bases outside gene matches: 6. The CDR3 loop reads CASSTGTGGIYGYTF. In DNA form, the CDR3 reads TGCGCCAGCAGCACCGGGACAGGGGGAATCTATGGCTACACCTTC.

The chain carries TRBV10-3 and TRBJ2-3, with 9 bases aligning to TRBD1. V was clipped by 10 bases and J by 4 bases; unmatched bases: 3. Germline CDR1 is ENHRY and CDR2 is SYGVKD. The CDR3 totals 12 residues. CDR3 DNA sequence: TGTGCCACCAGGGACAGGGCAGATACGCAGTATTTT. As protein: CATRDRADTQYF.